This TCR beta chain was captured by sequencing in a study of spatial heterogeneity in lung cancer. The overall study: Alpha-chain sequences were consistently detected in smaller numbers than beta-chain sequences. Each distinct TCR and UMI combination averaged more than ten appearances in raw reads. Study-wide results and limits: Whereas they appeared in blood less at follow-up, ubiquitous expanded tumor TCRs appeared there more at resection.

The time point denotes: sample taken at primary tumor resection. Whole RNA came from tumor, nontumor lung or frozen PBMC and was sequenced without being sorted. A total of approximately 77 untreated early-stage non-small cell lung cancer patients served as donors. This clonotype came up a few times. As yet, its antigen is unknown. CDR3 length: 14 amino acids. Germline CDR1 KGHSH, CDR2 LQKENI. Trimming cost V 3 bases and J 4 bases, with 12 bases left between them. TCRdb reprocessed the 5' RACE reads via MiXCR and lists one record per CDR3 protein. The data contain 28,000 or so distinct CDR3 sequences, roughly 8% of them singletons.

This chain joins TRBV18 and TRBJ1-1; D gene unclear. The sample in question was PBMCs, obtained at surgery. This clonotype was sampled from a female donor with early-stage non-small cell lung cancer. The CDR3 DNA is TGTGCCAGCTCACCGCCCGAGGTGGGCACTGAAGCTTTCTTT. Its protein product is CASSPPEVGTEAFF.